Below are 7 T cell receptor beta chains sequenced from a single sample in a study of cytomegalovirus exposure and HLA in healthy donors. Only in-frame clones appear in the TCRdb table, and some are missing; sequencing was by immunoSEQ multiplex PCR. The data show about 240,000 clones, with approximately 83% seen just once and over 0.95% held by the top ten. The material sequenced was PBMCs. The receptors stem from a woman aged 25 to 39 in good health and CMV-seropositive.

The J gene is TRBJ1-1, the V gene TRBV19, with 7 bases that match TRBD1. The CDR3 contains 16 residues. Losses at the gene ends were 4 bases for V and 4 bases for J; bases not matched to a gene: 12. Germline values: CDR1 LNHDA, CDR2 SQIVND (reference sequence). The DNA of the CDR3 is TGTGCCAGTAGTACAGCTGACAGGGTGGGCAGCACTGAAGCTTTCTTT. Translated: CASSTADRVGSTEAFF.

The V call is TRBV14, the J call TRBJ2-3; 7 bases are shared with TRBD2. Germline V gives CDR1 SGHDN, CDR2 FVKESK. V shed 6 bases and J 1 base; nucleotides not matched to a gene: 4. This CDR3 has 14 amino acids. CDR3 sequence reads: CASSPGGGTDTQYF. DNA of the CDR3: TGTGCCAGCAGTCCGGGGGGAGGCACAGATACGCAGTATTTT.

CDR3 bases: TGTGCCAGCAGTTCCGCCGATGGCGGCTTACGGGAAAAACTGTTTTTT. It is translated as CASSSADGGLREKLFF. The V gene is TRBV6-5, the J gene TRBJ1-4, with D unresolved. CDR3 length: 16 amino acids. V gave up 4 bases and J gave up 8 bases, with 20 bases separating them. CDR1 and CDR2 from the germline V gene are MNHEY and SVGAGI.

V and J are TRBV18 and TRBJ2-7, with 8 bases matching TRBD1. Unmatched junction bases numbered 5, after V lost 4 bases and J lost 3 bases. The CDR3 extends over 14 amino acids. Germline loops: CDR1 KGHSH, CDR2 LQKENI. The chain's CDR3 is CASSLIGQGYEQYF. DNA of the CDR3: TGTGCCAGCTCACTGATCGGACAGGGCTACGAGCAGTACTTC.

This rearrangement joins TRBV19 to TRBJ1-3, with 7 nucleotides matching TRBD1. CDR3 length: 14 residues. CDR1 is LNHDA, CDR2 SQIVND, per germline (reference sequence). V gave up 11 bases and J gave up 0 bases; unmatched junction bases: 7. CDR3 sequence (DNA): TGTGCCTCGACTCAGGGGGGCTCTGGAAACACCATATATTTT. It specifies CASTQGGSGNTIYF.

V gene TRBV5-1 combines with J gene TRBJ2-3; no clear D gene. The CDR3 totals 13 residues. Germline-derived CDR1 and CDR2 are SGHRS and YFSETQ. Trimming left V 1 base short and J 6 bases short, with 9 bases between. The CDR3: CASSLSSLDTQYF. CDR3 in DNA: TGCGCCAGCAGCTTGAGTAGCTTGGATACGCAGTATTTT.

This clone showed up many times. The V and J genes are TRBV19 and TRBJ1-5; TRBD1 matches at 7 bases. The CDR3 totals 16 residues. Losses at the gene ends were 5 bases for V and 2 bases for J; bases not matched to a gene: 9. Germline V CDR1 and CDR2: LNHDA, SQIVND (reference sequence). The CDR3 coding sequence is TGTGCCAGTAGTTTCCTGACAGGGTACGGCAATCAGCCCCAGCATTTT. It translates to CASSFLTGYGNQPQHF.